This TCR beta chain emerged from a study of tumor and adjacent non-tumor tissue in lung cancer. Three rounds of nested PCR, following a modified ARM-PCR protocol, produced the TCRbeta library. In TCRdb, the multiplex PCR reads were re-called with MiXCR into one record per CDR3 protein. Altogether some 120,000 distinct CDR3 sequences are present, roughly 64% being singletons, with the ten largest covering 13%. The germline V gene has CDR1 DFQATT and CDR2 SNEGSKA (reference sequence). The CDR3 contains 14 residues. This sample's RNA came from whole unsorted tissue. The V gene is TRBV20-1, the J gene TRBJ2-1; D uncertain. The receptor's source is a man aged 25 to 45 with non-small cell lung cancer. The sequenced material came from lung tumor tissue. The CDR3 reads CNVSRTLGRDEQFF. DNA for the CDR3: TGCAATGTTAGCCGGACCCTCGGTAGGGATGAGCAGTTCTTC.